This entry describes one TCR beta chain. Antigen specificity is unknown. At one boundary the junction diverges from the germline segment, which might be a read error. The sample comes from a study of identical twins. Study-level results: Twin sharing of out-of-frame TCR alpha was underestimated by models in monozygotic pairs.

TCRdb analysed the 5' RACE reads with MiXCR anew, one entry per CDR3 protein. Seen here are 150,000 or so distinct CDR3 sequences, under 4.5% observed once, and the top ten hold approximately 7.7%. Germline-derived CDR1 and CDR2 are LGHDT and YNNKEL (reference sequence). The CDR3 contains 14 residues. The specimen sequenced was memory T cells sorted from blood. This sequence originates from a young man in good health. V usage is TRBV3-1 and J usage is TRBJ2-1, with a possible D match to TRBD2 (5 bases). CDR3 protein: CASSLPSSYNQQFF. The CDR3 coding sequence is TGTGCCAGCAGCCTCCCTAGCTCCTACAATCAGCAGTTCTTC.